The 24 T cell receptor beta chains below were found in one sample sequenced in a study of shared clonotypes between healthy human individuals. TCRdb keeps only in-frame clones here, not all; method: immunoSEQ multiplex PCR. The sample shows 850,000 to 1,200,000 clones, around 74% of them seen only once. Specimen: memory CD4+ T cells sorted from blood. As for subset: CD45RA-negative fraction. These receptors all stem from a man between 18 and 35 years old in good health.

In its sample, this clone was seen many times. The genes are TRBV2 and TRBJ2-7; 10 nucleotides line up with TRBD2. The germline V gene has CDR1 SNHLY and CDR2 FYNNEI. There are 14 residues in the CDR3. Trimming cost V 5 bases and J 3 bases; bases outside gene matches: 4. For the CDR3, the DNA is TGTGCCAGCAGTTGGCTAGCGGGAGTCTACGAGCAGTACTTC. It yields the protein CASSWLAGVYEQYF.

This clone was observed a handful of times. This chain uses TRBV7-2 with TRBJ2-7; D is ambiguous. Trimming took off 1 base at V and 4 bases at J, with 17 bases between the two ends. This CDR3 contains 16 residues. Germline V CDR1 and CDR2: SGHTA, FQGNSA. The DNA for the CDR3 is TGTGCCAGCAGCTTAGTCCCGGGTAATTTTGGATACGAGCAGTACTTC. It is translated as CASSLVPGNFGYEQYF. Variable domain in full (rest from reference TRBV7-2 and TRBJ2-7): GAGVSQSPSNKVTEKGKDVELRCDPISGHTALYWYRQSLGQGLEFLIYFQGNSAPDKSGLPSDRFSAERTGGSVSTLTIQRTQQEDSAVYLCASSLVPGNFGYEQYFGPGTRLTVT.

This chain connects TRBV9 to TRBJ2-2, with D unresolved. Trimming shortened V by 4 bases and J by 6 bases, and 10 bases separated the two germline ends. This CDR3 region has 13 residues. Germline V gene lookup returns CDR1 SGDLS and CDR2 YYNGEE. CDR3 sequence reads: CASSPLLAGELFF. CDR3 DNA: TGTGCCAGCAGCCCCCTTTTAGCCGGGGAGCTGTTTTTT.

The chain joins TRBV6-5 to TRBJ2-7; 8 bases match TRBD2. V lost 0 bases and J lost 4; bases outside the gene matches: 5. CDR3 length: 15 amino acids. Per the germline V gene, CDR1 is MNHEY and CDR2 is SVGAGI. CDR3 DNA: TGTGCCAGCAGTTACTCGAACGCGGGGGGATACGAGCAGTACTTC. Translation gives CASSYSNAGGYEQYF.

The chain employs TRBV6-5 and TRBJ2-1; 10 bases line up with TRBD2. V lost 8 bases to trimming and J lost 2 bases; unmatched junction nucleotides: 6. CDR3 length: 15 residues. Germline V CDR1 and CDR2: MNHEY, SVGAGI. CDR3 sequence reads: CASRRTSGPYNEQFF. The DNA of the CDR3 is TGTGCCAGCCGTCGGACTAGCGGACCCTACAATGAGCAGTTCTTC.

The V and J genes are TRBV7-2 and TRBJ2-2; D gene uncertain. The V and J ends lost 3 bases and 1 base respectively, with 6 bases between them. The V gene's germline CDR1 is SGHTA and CDR2 FQGNSA. The CDR3 spans 14 residues. The CDR3 DNA follows: TGTGCCAGCAGCTTCGCCCAGAACACCGGGGAGCTGTTTTTT. Encoded protein: CASSFAQNTGELFF.

The chain uses TRBV6-1 and TRBJ1-1; no reliable D call. The V and J ends lost 3 bases and 1 base respectively, with 12 bases between them. Germline CDR1 reads MNHNS; CDR2 reads SASEGT. The CDR3 spans 15 residues. The CDR3 sequence is CASSDWRFRNTEAFF. DNA for the CDR3: TGTGCCAGCAGTGATTGGCGATTTAGGAACACTGAAGCTTTCTTT.

This sequence joins TRBV5-1 and TRBJ2-5, with D possibly being TRBD1 or TRBD2 (5 bases each). The CDR3 totals 14 residues. CDR1 and CDR2 (germline): SGHRS, YFSETQ. The V and J ends lost 4 bases and 5 bases respectively, with 15 bases between them. CDR3 DNA sequence: TGCGCCAGCAGCCGAGCGGCAGAGGGGGAGACCCAGTACTTC. Its translation: CASSRAAEGETQYF.

The chain joins TRBV6-6 to TRBJ2-7; TRBD1 matches 10 bases. Germline V gives CDR1 MNHNY, CDR2 SVGAGI (reference sequence). V lost 7 bases to trimming and J lost 4 bases; unmatched junction nucleotides: 7. There are 14 residues in the CDR3. The CDR3 nucleotides are TGTGCCAGCATTAGGACAGGGGGTGGGTACGAGCAGTACTTC. Amino acids: CASIRTGGGYEQYF.

This clone has just one count. The V call is TRBV7-2, the J call TRBJ2-1, with 7 bases that match TRBD2. Trimming took 3 bases from V and 1 from J; bases not matched to a gene: 3. Per germline, CDR1 SGHTA and CDR2 FQGNSA. CDR3 length equals 15 residues. The CDR3 protein is CASSLVGGSYNEQFF. DNA of the CDR3: TGTGCCAGCAGCTTGGTGGGAGGGTCCTACAATGAGCAGTTCTTC.

V gene TRBV28 combines with J gene TRBJ2-5; unclear D gene. Trimming cost V 6 bases and J 5 bases, with 16 bases left between them. The CDR3 has 14 residues. Germline loops: CDR1 MDHEN, CDR2 SYDVKM. CDR3 region: CASSPGRFRETQYF. For the CDR3, the DNA is TGTGCCAGCAGCCCCGGACGGTTCCGGGAGACCCAGTACTTC.

On this clone: The junction does not match germline at one end; this may be a read error. The chain is built from TRBV7-7 and TRBJ2-5; no clear D. The CDR3 contains 13 residues. Looked up from germline, CDR1 is SSHAT and CDR2 is FNYEAQ (reference sequence). The DNA for the CDR3 is TGTGCTAGCAGCTTAGCACTCCAAGAGACCCAGTACTTC. This gives the protein CASSLALQETQYF.

For this clone: The same CDR3 also results from other DNA sequences found in this sample. CDR3 sequence (DNA): TGCGCCAGCAGCTGGACTAGCGGGAACACCGGGGAGCTGTTTTTT. Translating gives CASSWTSGNTGELFF. The V and J genes are TRBV5-1 and TRBJ2-2; 10 bases are shared with TRBD2. Per germline, CDR1 SGHRS and CDR2 YFSETQ. The J segment lost 1 base and the V segment lost 3 bases, leaving 0 bases of the junction unmatched. This CDR3 contains 15 residues.

The chain joins TRBV7-2 to TRBJ2-3; D possibly corresponds to TRBD2 (6 bases). Germline values: CDR1 SGHTA, CDR2 FQGNSA. The CDR3 covers 15 residues. V lost 6 bases and J lost 5, with 18 bases in between. The CDR3 sequence: CASRSAGPPGDTQYF. As DNA, the CDR3 is TGTGCCAGCAGGTCTGCGGGGCCCCCGGGAGATACGCAGTATTTT.

Note on this clone: The same CDR3 also results from other DNA sequences found in this sample. The chain uses TRBV18 and TRBJ2-7; possibly TRBD1 for D (5 bases). From germline, CDR1 is KGHSH and CDR2 LQKENI. This CDR3 is 14 amino acids long. The ends were cut back, 3 bases at V and 2 bases at J, with 11 bases in the middle. The CDR3 reads CASSPGQGPYEQYF. CDR3 sequence (DNA): TGTGCCAGCTCACCGGGCCAGGGTCCCTACGAGCAGTACTTC.

Of note for this clone: The sample contains more than one DNA sequence encoding this CDR3. The V and J genes are TRBV18 and TRBJ2-2, with 12 bases that match TRBD2. The CDR3 covers 16 residues. With V trimmed by 3 bases and J by 7 bases, 6 bases remained unmatched. Germline-derived CDR1 and CDR2 are KGHSH and LQKENI. CDR3 protein: CASSPGTSGSGGELFF. The CDR3 region has the DNA TGTGCCAGCTCACCCGGGACTAGCGGGTCCGGCGGGGAGCTGTTTTTT.

The rearrangement uses TRBV7-3 and TRBJ2-3; D might be TRBD1 or TRBD2, each matching 5 bases. The CDR3 loop spans 16 amino acids. The germline V gene encodes CDR1 SGHTA and CDR2 FQGTGA. Trimming shortened V by 4 bases and J by 2 bases, and 16 bases separated the two germline ends. The chain's CDR3 is CASSSLGTDVTDTQYF. DNA of the CDR3: TGTGCCAGCAGCTCGCTTGGGACGGACGTCACAGATACGCAGTATTTT.

This clone was counted once. The chain uses TRBV5-1 and TRBJ1-3; D is perhaps TRBD1 (6 bases). V was shortened by 4 bases and J by 4 bases, with 18 bases between the two germline ends. CDR3 length equals 16 residues. Germline CDR1 reads SGHRS; CDR2 reads YFSETQ. This chain's CDR3 is CASSQSPGAQGNTIYF. The CDR3 bases are TGCGCCAGCAGCCAGTCCCCAGGGGCGCAAGGAAACACCATATATTTT.

The rearrangement uses TRBV7-2 and TRBJ2-5; D perhaps matches TRBD2 (5 bases). V shed 5 bases and J shed 4 bases, with 17 bases lying between them. This CDR3 comprises 15 residues. CDR1 and CDR2 from the germline V gene are SGHTA and FQGNSA. In DNA, the CDR3 is TGTGCCAGCAGCCTCTGGACTCAGCCGCCAGAGACCCAGTACTTC. Its translation: CASSLWTQPPETQYF.

Many counts were recorded for this clone. The chain is built from TRBV7-2 and TRBJ1-5, with D possibly TRBD1 on 5 matching bases. The germline gives CDR1 SGHTA, CDR2 FQGNSA. The V gene lost 1 base and the J gene lost 9 bases, with 16 bases spanning the gap. The CDR3 runs to 15 residues. CDR3 sequence (DNA): TGTGCCAGCAGCTTAGGTCCGGCCTCGGGGCGGCCCCAGCATTTT. Protein: CASSLGPASGRPQHF.

The V gene is TRBV4-1, the J gene TRBJ1-5; 8 bases align to TRBD1. Germline loops: CDR1 MGHRA, CDR2 YSYEKL. The CDR3 length is 15 residues. V shed 4 bases and J 7 bases; nucleotides not matched to a gene: 9. CDR3 in DNA: TGCGCCAGCAGCCCGACAGGGGCGGTTAAGCAGCCCCAGCATTTT. Its translation is CASSPTGAVKQPQHF.

Concerning this clone: In the same sample, other DNA sequences code for this CDR3. V and J are TRBV19 and TRBJ2-3; 12 bases agree with TRBD2. This CDR3 has 16 residues. Germline-derived CDR1 and CDR2 are LNHDA and SQIVND (reference sequence). V lost 5 bases and J lost 0; bases outside the gene matches: 3. The CDR3 DNA is TGTGCCAGTAGTCCGCTAGCGGGGGGGAGCACAGATACGCAGTATTTT. It specifies CASSPLAGGSTDTQYF. The variable domain in full, with the rest retrieved from reference TRBV19 and TRBJ2-3, is DGGITQSPKYLFRKEGQNVTLSCEQNLNHDAMYWYRQDPGQGLRLIYYSQIVNDFQKGDIAEGYSVSREKKESFPLTVTSAQKNPTAFYLCASSPLAGGSTDTQYFGPGTRLTVL.

The V call is TRBV30, the J call TRBJ2-1; tentatively, D is TRBD2 (7 bases). V gave up 8 bases and J gave up 7 bases, with 15 bases separating them. Germline V gene sequence: CDR1 GTSNPN, CDR2 SVGIG (reference sequence). This CDR3 is 12 amino acids long. The DNA of the CDR3 is TGTGCCCTACAGGGAGGGAGGAATGAGCAGTTCTTC. Translating it yields CALQGGRNEQFF.

The chain carries TRBV6-5 and TRBJ1-6, with 10 bases that match TRBD1. V gave up 6 bases and J gave up 11 bases; unmatched junction bases: 7. Looked up from germline, CDR1 is MNHEY and CDR2 is SVGAGI. The CDR3 is made up of 14 amino acids. The CDR3 DNA sequence: TGTGCCAGCAGGCAGACAGGGGGCTGGCCACCCCTCCACTTT. Amino acids: CASRQTGGWPPLHF.